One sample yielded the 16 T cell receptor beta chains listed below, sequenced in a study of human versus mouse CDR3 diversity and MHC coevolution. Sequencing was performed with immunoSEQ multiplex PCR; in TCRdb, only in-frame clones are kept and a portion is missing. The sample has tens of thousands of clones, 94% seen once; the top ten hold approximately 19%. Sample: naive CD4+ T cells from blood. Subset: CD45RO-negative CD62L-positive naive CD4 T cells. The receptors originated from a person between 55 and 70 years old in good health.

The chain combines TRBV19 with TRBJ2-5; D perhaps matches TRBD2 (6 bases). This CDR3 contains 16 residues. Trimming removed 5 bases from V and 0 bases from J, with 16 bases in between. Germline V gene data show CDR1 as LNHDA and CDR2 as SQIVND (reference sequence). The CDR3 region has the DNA TGTGCCAGTAGTTCCCGACTAGGGCCGTACCAAGAGACCCAGTACTTC. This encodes CASSSRLGPYQETQYF. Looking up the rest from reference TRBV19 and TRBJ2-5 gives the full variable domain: DGGITQSPKYLFRKEGQNVTLSCEQNLNHDAMYWYRQDPGQGLRLIYYSQIVNDFQKGDIAEGYSVSREKKESFPLTVTSAQKNPTAFYLCASSSRLGPYQETQYFGPGTRLLVL.

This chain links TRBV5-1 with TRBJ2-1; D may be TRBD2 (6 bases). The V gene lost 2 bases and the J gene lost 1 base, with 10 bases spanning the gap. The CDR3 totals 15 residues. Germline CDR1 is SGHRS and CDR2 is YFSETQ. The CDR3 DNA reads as TGCGCCAGCAGCTTCGGGAGTGGGTCCTACAATGAGCAGTTCTTC. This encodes CASSFGSGSYNEQFF.

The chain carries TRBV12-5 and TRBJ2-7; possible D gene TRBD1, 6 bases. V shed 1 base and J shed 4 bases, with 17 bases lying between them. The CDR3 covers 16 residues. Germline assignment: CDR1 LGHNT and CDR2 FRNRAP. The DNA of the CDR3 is TGTGCTAGTGGTTTGGACAGGGTAGGACCTCTTTACGAGCAGTACTTC. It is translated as CASGLDRVGPLYEQYF.

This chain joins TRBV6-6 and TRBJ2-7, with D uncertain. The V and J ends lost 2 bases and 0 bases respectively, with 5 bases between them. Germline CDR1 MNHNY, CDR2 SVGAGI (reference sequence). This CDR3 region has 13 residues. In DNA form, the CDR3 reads TGTGCCAGCAGTTACGCGAGCTCCTACGAGCAGTACTTC. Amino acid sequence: CASSYASSYEQYF.

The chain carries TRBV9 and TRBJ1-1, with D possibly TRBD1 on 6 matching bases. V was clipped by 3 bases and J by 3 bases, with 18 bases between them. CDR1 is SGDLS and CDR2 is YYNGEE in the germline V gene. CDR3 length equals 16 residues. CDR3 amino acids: CASSASQGTYHTEAFF. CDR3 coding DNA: TGTGCCAGCAGCGCCTCCCAGGGGACCTACCACACTGAAGCTTTCTTT.

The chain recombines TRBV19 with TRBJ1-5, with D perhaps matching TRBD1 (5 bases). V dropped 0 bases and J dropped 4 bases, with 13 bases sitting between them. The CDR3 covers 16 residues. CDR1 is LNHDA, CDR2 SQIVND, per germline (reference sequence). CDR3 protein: CASSIDRGGWNQPQHF. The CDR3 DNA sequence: TGTGCCAGTAGTATAGATCGGGGGGGGTGGAATCAGCCCCAGCATTTT.

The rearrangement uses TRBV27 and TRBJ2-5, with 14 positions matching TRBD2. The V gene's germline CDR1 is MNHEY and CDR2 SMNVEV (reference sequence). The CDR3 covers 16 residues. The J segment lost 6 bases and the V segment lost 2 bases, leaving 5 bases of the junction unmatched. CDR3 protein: CASSLRGTSGSQTQYF. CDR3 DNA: TGTGCCAGCAGTTTAAGAGGGACTAGCGGGAGTCAGACCCAGTACTTC.

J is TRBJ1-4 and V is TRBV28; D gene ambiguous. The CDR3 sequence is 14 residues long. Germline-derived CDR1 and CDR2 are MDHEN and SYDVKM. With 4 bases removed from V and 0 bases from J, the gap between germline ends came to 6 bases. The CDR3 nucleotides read TGTGCCAGCAGTTCGACATCAACTAATGAAAAACTGTTTTTT. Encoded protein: CASSSTSTNEKLFF. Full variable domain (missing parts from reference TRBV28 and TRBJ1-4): DVKVTQSSRYLVKRTGEKVFLECVQDMDHENMFWYRQDPGLGLRLIYFSYDVKMKEKGDIPEGYSVSREKKERFSLILESASTNQTSMYLCASSSTSTNEKLFFGSGTQLSVL.

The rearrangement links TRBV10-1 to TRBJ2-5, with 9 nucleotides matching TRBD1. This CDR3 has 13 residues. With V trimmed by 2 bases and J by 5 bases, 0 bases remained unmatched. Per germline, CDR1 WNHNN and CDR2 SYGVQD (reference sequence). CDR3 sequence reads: CASSEGQGETQYF. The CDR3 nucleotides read TGCGCCAGCAGTGAGGGACAGGGGGAGACCCAGTACTTC.

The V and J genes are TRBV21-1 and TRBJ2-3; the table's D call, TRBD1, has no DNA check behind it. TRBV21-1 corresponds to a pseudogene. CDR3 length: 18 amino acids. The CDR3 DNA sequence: TGTGCCAGCAGCAAAGTCGGTGCGTCTGGGCTGCGCACAGATACGCAGTATTTT. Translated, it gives CASSKVGASGLRTDTQYF.

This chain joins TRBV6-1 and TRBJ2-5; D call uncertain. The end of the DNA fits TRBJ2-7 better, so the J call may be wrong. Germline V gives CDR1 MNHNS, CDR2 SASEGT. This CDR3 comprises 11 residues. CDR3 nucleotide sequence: TGTGCCAGCAGTGATATCCACGAGCAGTACTTC. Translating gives CASSDIHEQYF.

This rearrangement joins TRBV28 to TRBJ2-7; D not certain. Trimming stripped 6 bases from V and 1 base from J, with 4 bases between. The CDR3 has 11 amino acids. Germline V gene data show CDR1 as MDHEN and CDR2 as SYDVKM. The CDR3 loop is CASRSSYEQYF. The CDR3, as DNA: TGTGCCAGCAGGAGTTCCTACGAGCAGTACTTC.

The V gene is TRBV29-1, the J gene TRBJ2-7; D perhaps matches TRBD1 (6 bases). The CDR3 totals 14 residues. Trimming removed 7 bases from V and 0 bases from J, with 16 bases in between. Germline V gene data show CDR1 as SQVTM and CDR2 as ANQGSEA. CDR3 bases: TGCAGCGCTGCGGGCAGGGGACCCTCCTACGAGCAGTACTTC. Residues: CSAAGRGPSYEQYF.

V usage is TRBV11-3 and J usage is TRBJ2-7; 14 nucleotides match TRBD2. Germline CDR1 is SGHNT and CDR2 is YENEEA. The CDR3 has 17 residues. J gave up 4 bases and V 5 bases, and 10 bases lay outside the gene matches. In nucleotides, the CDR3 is TGTGCCAGCAGCCTCAGACCCGGGACTAGCGGGAGTTACGAGCAGTACTTC. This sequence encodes CASSLRPGTSGSYEQYF.

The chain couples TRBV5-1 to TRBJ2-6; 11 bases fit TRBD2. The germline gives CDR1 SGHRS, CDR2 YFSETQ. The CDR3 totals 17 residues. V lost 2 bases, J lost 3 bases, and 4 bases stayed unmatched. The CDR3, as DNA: TGCGCCAGCAGCTTCGTTAGCGGGAGGGTTGGGGCCAACGTCCTGACTTTC. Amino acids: CASSFVSGRVGANVLTF.

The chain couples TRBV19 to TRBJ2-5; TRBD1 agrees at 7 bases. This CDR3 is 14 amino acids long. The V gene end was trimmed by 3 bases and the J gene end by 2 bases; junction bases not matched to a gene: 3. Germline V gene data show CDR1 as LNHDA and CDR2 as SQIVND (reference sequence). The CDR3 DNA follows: TGTGCCAGTAGTATCGGGACAGATCAAGAGACCCAGTACTTC. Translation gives CASSIGTDQETQYF.